These T cell receptor beta chains were read from a single sample in a study of CD8 T cells in Susac syndrome. TCRdb re-analysed the immunoSEQ multiplex PCR reads in MiXCR, keeping a single row per CDR3 protein. The sample shows 250,000 to 300,000 distinct CDR3 sequences, 75% to 85% of them seen only once. The sample comprised CD8+ T cells from PBMCs. The origin of the receptors is a human donor with multiple sclerosis. CDR3s leave out the opening cysteine and the closing phenylalanine or tryptophan.

J: TRBJ2-3
V: TRBV5-1
CDR3: ASSWPLLERETSDTQY

J: TRBJ2-2
V: TRBV6-2/TRBV6-3
CDR3: ASSYLAGELF

J: TRBJ2-7
V: TRBV27
CDR3: ASSLALPYEQY

J: TRBJ2-1
V: TRBV6-2/TRBV6-3
CDR3: ASSPTFSSYNEQF

J: TRBJ2-7
V: TRBV20-1
CDR3: SATGTVYEQY

J: TRBJ2-7
V: TRBV28
CDR3: ASSFEDRGSYEQY

J: TRBJ2-7
V: TRBV9
CDR3: ASSPTSGGYEQY

J: TRBJ1-5
V: TRBV27
CDR3: ASSYQINSNQPQH

J: TRBJ2-3
V: TRBV4-3
CDR3: ASSQGRGATDTQY

J: TRBJ1-1
V: TRBV12-3/TRBV12-4
CDR3: ASSFGRGLGEAF

J: TRBJ2-1
V: TRBV3-1
CDR3: ASQTSGSFYNEQF

J: TRBJ2-7
V: TRBV28
CDR3: ASSPGMTYEQY

J: TRBJ1-2
V: TRBV30
CDR3: AWSVRTGANYGYT

J: TRBJ2-2
V: TRBV28
CDR3: ASSLLQGGTGELF

J: TRBJ2-7
V: TRBV2
CDR3: ASRLPLGGHEQY

J: TRBJ1-2
V: TRBV30
CDR3: AWSAGAGDGYT

J: TRBJ2-1
V: TRBV4-3
CDR3: ASSQGDQYSGAYNEQF

J: TRBJ1-2
V: TRBV4-3
CDR3: ASSQGSRDMSLYT

J: TRBJ2-7
V: TRBV5-4
CDR3: ASSLVGSGLAGGIIEQY

J: TRBJ1-1
V: TRBV4-3
CDR3: ASSQDPTGDTEAF

J: TRBJ2-1
V: TRBV7-9
CDR3: ASRVAGGSDEQF

J: TRBJ2-3
V: TRBV27
CDR3: ASSFPAGPQY

J: TRBJ2-1
V: TRBV29-1
CDR3: SVESANNEQF

J: TRBJ1-3
V: TRBV12-3/TRBV12-4
CDR3: ASSKGSGNTIY

J: TRBJ2-3
V: TRBV19
CDR3: ASSTPYGAADTQY

J: TRBJ1-1
V: TRBV5-1
CDR3: ATSIGGEDTEAF

J: TRBJ2-5
V: TRBV15
CDR3: ATSREERGTQETQY

J: TRBJ2-1
V: TRBV24-1
CDR3: ATSEGYNEQF

J: TRBJ1-2
V: TRBV6-1
CDR3: ASRGTASRASVYGYT

J: TRBJ1-1
V: TRBV20-1
CDR3: SARLRDRNTEAF

J: TRBJ2-7
V: TRBV7-6
CDR3: ASSLRGFHEQY

J: TRBJ2-7
V: TRBV2
CDR3: ASSSTQPGHQVYEQY

J: TRBJ1-5
V: TRBV15
CDR3: ATRDSGEGSSSQPQH

J: TRBJ1-1
V: TRBV9
CDR3: ASKREAF

J: TRBJ2-1
V: TRBV18
CDR3: ASSPPLSGISYNEQF

J: TRBJ1-1
V: TRBV2
CDR3: ASSDTVGPGQAF